What follows is one TCR beta chain and its context. TCRbeta library construction was performed incorporating unique molecular identifiers. Each CDR3 protein gets one entry after TCRdb re-called the PCR reads with MiXCR. The sample has around 400,000 distinct CDR3 sequences, approximately 20% seen once; the top ten hold 3.5% to 4%. Germline V CDR1 and CDR2: DFQATT, SNEGSKA (reference sequence). This CDR3 has 12 residues. V lost 1 base, J lost 10 bases, and 3 bases stayed unmatched. This sample is drawn from a study of T-cell reconstitution after alpha-beta-depleted transplantation in children. The TCR originated in a human donor who donated a stem cell graft to a child with acute myeloid leukemia. The chain couples TRBV20-1 to TRBJ2-1, with TRBD1 matching 8 bases. Sequenced here: PBMCs from the stem cell graft donor, sampled from the stem cell graft. Written as DNA, the CDR3 is TGCAGTGCTAGAGCAGGGGGCGGGGAGCAGTTCTTC. Encoded protein: CSARAGGGEQFF.